These 10 T cell receptor beta chains share one sample of origin, sequenced in a study of shared clonotypes between healthy human individuals. Assay used: immunoSEQ multiplex PCR; TCRdb lists only in-frame clones, some missing. The table shows roughly 650,000 clones, with around 97% occurring only once. Input material: naive CD4+ T cells sorted from blood. Described subset: CD45RA+ positively selected. The origin of the receptors is a woman aged 25 to 39 in good health.

The chain links TRBV2 to TRBJ2-2, with 8 bases fitting TRBD2. The V and J ends lost 6 bases and 7 bases, in that order; junction bases with no gene match: 10. The CDR3 runs to 15 residues. The germline gives CDR1 SNHLY, CDR2 FYNNEI. In DNA, the CDR3 is TGTGCCAGCAGGGGGATAGGACTAGCTGGCGGGGAGCTGTTTTTT. Amino acids: CASRGIGLAGGELFF.

The chain joins TRBV15 to TRBJ2-1, with TRBD2 matching 15 bases. CDR3 length: 22 residues. CDR1 is LNHNV, CDR2 YYDKDF, per germline (reference sequence). V lost 7 bases and J lost 2; bases outside the gene matches: 21. CDR3 in amino acids: CATKGRGLAGGLVGPTYNEQFF. DNA of the CDR3: TGTGCCACCAAAGGGAGGGGACTAGCGGGAGGATTGGTGGGGCCTACCTACAATGAGCAGTTCTTC.

The chain uses TRBV5-1 and TRBJ2-1; 10 positions agree with TRBD2. This CDR3 is built from 15 residues. With 4 bases clipped from V and 6 bases from J, the junction kept 7 bases outside the gene matches. The germline CDR1 and CDR2 sequences are SGHRS and YFSETQ. The CDR3 DNA follows: TGCGCCAGCAGCGCTCCGGGACTAGCGCCCAATGAGCAGTTCTTC. Its translation is CASSAPGLAPNEQFF.

The chain has TRBV6-5 and TRBJ1-2; 7 bases align to TRBD1. The CDR3 totals 15 residues. Germline values: CDR1 MNHEY, CDR2 SVGAGI. The junction had 12 bases not matched to a gene; V was cut back by 6 bases and J by 5 bases. The CDR3 DNA reads as TGTGCCAGCAGGCGAAATACAGGGGAAGTGTATGGCTACACCTTC. Translation: CASRRNTGEVYGYTF.

V and J are TRBV28 and TRBJ1-2; 7 bases are shared with TRBD1. Germline V gene data show CDR1 as MDHEN and CDR2 as SYDVKM. This CDR3 contains 16 residues. Trimming removed 3 bases from V and 2 bases from J; junction bases left unmatched: 9. The CDR3 reads CASSLSHETGNYGYTF. The CDR3, as DNA: TGTGCCAGCAGTTTGTCCCACGAGACAGGGAACTATGGCTACACCTTC.

This sequence joins TRBV10-3 and TRBJ2-4; 9 bases line up with TRBD2. Losses at the gene ends were 3 bases for V and 5 bases for J; bases not matched to a gene: 5. The CDR3 has 15 amino acids. CDR1 and CDR2 (germline): ENHRY, SYGVKD. The CDR3: CAISEVAGDQNIQYF. In nucleotides, the CDR3 is TGTGCCATCAGTGAAGTAGCGGGAGACCAAAACATTCAGTACTTC.

V is TRBV7-9 and J is TRBJ2-2, with unresolved D. The V end lost 3 bases, the J end lost 1 base, and 6 bases lay between the germline ends. CDR1 is SEHNR and CDR2 is FQNEAQ in the germline V gene (reference sequence). This CDR3 contains 14 residues. Here the CDR3 DNA reads TGTGCCAGCAGCTTGACCGGGAACACCGGGGAGCTGTTTTTT. Its translation is CASSLTGNTGELFF.

The chain joins TRBV5-5 to TRBJ2-3, with 7 bases fitting TRBD1. The junction had 0 bases not matched to a gene; V was cut back by 0 bases and J by 5 bases. Germline-derived CDR1 and CDR2 are SGHKS and YYEKEE (reference sequence). This CDR3 is 13 amino acids long. In DNA, the CDR3 is TGTGCCAGCAGCTTGGACAGGGGAGATACGCAGTATTTT. The encoded protein is CASSLDRGDTQYF. Full variable domain (rest looked up from reference TRBV5-5 and TRBJ2-3): DAGVTQSPTHLIKTRGQQVTLRCSPISGHKSVSWYQQVLGQGPQFIFQYYEKEERGRGNFPDRFSARQFPNYSSELNVNALLLGDSALYLCASSLDRGDTQYFGPGTRLTVL.

This chain joins TRBV6-5 and TRBJ1-1, with D hard to call. CDR1 and CDR2 from the germline V gene are MNHEY and SVGAGI. V was cut by 7 bases and J by 1 base, with 10 bases left in between. The CDR3 runs 13 residues. The CDR3 here is CASTTGPNTEAFF. The CDR3 DNA reads as TGTGCCAGCACTACGGGCCCGAACACTGAAGCTTTCTTT.

The chain has TRBV7-2 and TRBJ2-7; D ambiguous. Between the trimmed V and J ends, which lost 0 bases and 4 bases, there was a span of 7 bases. The germline gives CDR1 SGHTA, CDR2 FQGNSA. There are 13 residues in the CDR3. CDR3 region: CASSLAGAYEQYF. In nucleotides, the CDR3 is TGTGCCAGCAGCTTAGCCGGAGCATACGAGCAGTACTTC. The full variable domain, its missing parts supplied by reference TRBV7-2 and TRBJ2-7, is GAGVSQSPSNKVTEKGKDVELRCDPISGHTALYWYRQSLGQGLEFLIYFQGNSAPDKSGLPSDRFSAERTGGSVSTLTIQRTQQEDSAVYLCASSLAGAYEQYFGPGTRLTVT.